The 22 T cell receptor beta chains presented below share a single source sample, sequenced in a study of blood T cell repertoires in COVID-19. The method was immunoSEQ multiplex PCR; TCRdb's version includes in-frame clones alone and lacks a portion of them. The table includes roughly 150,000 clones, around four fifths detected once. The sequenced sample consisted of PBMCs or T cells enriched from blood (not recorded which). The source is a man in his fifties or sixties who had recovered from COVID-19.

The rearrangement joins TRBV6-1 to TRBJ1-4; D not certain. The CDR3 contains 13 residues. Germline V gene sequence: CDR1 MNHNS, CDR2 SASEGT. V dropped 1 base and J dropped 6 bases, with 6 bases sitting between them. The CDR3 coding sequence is TGTGCCAGCAGTGAAGGGTCGGATGAAAAACTGTTTTTT. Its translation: CASSEGSDEKLFF.

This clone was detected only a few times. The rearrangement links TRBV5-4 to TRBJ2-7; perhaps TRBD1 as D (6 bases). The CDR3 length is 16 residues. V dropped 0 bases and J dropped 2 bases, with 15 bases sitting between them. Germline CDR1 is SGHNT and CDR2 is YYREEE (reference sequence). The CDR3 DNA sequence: TGTGCCAGCAGCTTGGCCCCCGGGGCAGGGGCCTACGAGCAGTACTTC. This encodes CASSLAPGAGAYEQYF.

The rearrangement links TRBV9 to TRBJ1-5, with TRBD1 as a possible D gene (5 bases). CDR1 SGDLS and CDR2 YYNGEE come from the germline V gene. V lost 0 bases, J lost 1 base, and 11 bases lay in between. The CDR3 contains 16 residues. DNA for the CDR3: TGTGCCAGCAGCGTAGGACAGTCAATAAGCAATCAGCCCCAGCATTTT. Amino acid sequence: CASSVGQSISNQPQHF.

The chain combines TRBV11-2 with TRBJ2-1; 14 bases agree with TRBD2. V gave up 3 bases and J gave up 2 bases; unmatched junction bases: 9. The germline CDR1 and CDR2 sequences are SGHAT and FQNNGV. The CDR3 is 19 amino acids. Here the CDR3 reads CASSFREPGLAGAYNEQFF. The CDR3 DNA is TGTGCCAGCAGCTTTAGGGAACCGGGACTAGCGGGGGCCTACAATGAGCAGTTCTTC.

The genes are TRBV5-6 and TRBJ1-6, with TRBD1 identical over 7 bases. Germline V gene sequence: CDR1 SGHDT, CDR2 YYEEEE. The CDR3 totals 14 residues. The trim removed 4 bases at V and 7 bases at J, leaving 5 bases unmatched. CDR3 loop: CASSGGQINSPLHF. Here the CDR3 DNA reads TGTGCCAGCAGCGGGGGACAGATAAATTCACCCCTCCACTTT.

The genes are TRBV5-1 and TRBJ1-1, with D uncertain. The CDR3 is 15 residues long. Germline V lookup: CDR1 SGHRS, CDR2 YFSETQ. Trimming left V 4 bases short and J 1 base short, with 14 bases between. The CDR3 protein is CASSLPRASNTEAFF. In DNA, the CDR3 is TGCGCCAGCAGCCTCCCGCGGGCTTCGAACACTGAAGCTTTCTTT.

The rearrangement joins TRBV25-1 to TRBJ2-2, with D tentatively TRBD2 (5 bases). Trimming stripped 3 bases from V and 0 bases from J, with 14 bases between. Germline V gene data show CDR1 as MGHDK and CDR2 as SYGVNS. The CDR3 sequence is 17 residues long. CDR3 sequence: CASSDIQADTNTGELFF. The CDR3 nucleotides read TGTGCCAGCAGTGATATCCAAGCGGATACGAACACCGGGGAGCTGTTTTTT.

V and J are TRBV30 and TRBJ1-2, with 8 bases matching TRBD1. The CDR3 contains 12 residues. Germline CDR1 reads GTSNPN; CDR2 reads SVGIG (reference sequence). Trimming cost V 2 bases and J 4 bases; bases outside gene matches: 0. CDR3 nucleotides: TGTGCCTGGAGTACAGGGGGCTATGGCTACACCTTC. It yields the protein CAWSTGGYGYTF. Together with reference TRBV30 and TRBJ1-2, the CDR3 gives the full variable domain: SQTIHQWPATLVQPVGSPLSLECTVEGTSNPNLYWYRQAAGRGLQLLFYSVGIGQISSEVPQNLSASRPQDRQFILSSKKLLLSDSGFYLCAWSTGGYGYTFGSGTRLTVV.

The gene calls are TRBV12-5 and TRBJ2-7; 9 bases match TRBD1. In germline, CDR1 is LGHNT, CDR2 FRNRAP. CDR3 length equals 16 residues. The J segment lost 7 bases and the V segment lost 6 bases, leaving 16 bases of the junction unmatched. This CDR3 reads CASGLNTGGISWEQYF. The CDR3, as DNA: TGTGCTAGTGGCCTTAACACAGGGGGCATTTCTTGGGAGCAGTACTTC.

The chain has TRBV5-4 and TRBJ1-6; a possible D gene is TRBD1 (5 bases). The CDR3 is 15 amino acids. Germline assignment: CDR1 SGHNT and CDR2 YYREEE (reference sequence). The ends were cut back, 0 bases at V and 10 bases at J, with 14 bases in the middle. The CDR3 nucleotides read TGTGCCAGCAGCTTGGATCCGGGGGTATCATCACCCCTCCACTTT. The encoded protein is CASSLDPGVSSPLHF.

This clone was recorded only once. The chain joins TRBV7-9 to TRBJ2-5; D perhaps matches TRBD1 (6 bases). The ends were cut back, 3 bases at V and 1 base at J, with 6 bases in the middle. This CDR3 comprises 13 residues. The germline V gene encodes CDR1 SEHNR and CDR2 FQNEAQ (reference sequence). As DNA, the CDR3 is TGTGCCAGCAGCTTGGACAGCCAAGAGACCCAGTACTTC. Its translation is CASSLDSQETQYF.

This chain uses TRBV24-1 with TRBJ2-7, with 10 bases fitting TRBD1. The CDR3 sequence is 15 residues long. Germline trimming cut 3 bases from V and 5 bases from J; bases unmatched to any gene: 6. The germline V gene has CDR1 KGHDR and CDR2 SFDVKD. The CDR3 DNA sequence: TGTGCCACCAGTGATCCGGGACAGGGGCCCCACGAGCAGTACTTC. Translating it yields CATSDPGQGPHEQYF.

CDR3 nucleotide sequence: TGTGCCTGGAGTGAGTATACAGGGGGCCCCACCTACGAGCAGTACTTC. This sequence encodes CAWSEYTGGPTYEQYF. The chain recombines TRBV30 with TRBJ2-7; the match to TRBD1 covers 9 bases. From germline, CDR1 is GTSNPN and CDR2 SVGIG (reference sequence). The CDR3 extends over 16 amino acids. Trimming at V came to 1 base and at J to 2 bases, leaving 9 bases not matched to a gene. Drawing the rest from reference TRBV30 and TRBJ2-7, the complete variable domain is SQTIHQWPATLVQPVGSPLSLECTVEGTSNPNLYWYRQAAGRGLQLLFYSVGIGQISSEVPQNLSASRPQDRQFILSSKKLLLSDSGFYLCAWSEYTGGPTYEQYFGPGTRLTVT.

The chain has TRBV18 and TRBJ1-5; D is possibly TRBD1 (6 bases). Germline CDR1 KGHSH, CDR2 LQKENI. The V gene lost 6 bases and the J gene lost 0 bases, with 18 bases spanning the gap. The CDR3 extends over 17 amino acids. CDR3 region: CASSINNRVYSNQPQHF. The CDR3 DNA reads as TGTGCCAGCTCCATAAATAACAGGGTGTATAGCAATCAGCCCCAGCATTTT.

The CDR3 spells CASSIDWGQGVPEAFF. CDR3 sequence (DNA): TGTGCCAGTAGTATAGATTGGGGACAGGGAGTCCCCGAAGCTTTCTTT. The chain employs TRBV19 and TRBJ1-1, with TRBD1 matching 9 bases. The V gene end was trimmed by 0 bases and the J gene end by 8 bases; junction bases not matched to a gene: 10. Germline V gene sequence: CDR1 LNHDA, CDR2 SQIVND (reference sequence). The CDR3 covers 16 residues.

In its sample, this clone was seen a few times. The CDR3 protein is CASKFRGLERSSPLHF. CDR3 bases: TGTGCCAGCAAGTTCAGGGGGCTAGAACGGAGTTCACCCCTCCACTTT. The rearrangement uses TRBV2 and TRBJ1-6; 8 bases are a match to TRBD1. The CDR3 covers 16 residues. The germline V gene has CDR1 SNHLY and CDR2 FYNNEI. V shed 7 bases, J shed 9 bases, and the junction held 14 bases outside the gene matches.

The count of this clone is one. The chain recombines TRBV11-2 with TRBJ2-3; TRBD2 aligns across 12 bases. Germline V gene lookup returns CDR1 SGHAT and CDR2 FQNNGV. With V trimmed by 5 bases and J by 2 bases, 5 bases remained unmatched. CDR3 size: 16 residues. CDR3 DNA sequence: TGTGCCAGCAGCCCTAGACTAGCGGGGGCCACAGATACGCAGTATTTT. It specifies CASSPRLAGATDTQYF.

CDR3 region: CASSQDWGENTEAFF. The CDR3 DNA sequence: TGCGCCAGCAGCCAAGATTGGGGAGAGAACACTGAAGCTTTCTTT. The rearrangement uses TRBV4-1 and TRBJ1-1; D is uncertain. The CDR3 length is 15 residues. V lost 0 bases and J 1 base, leaving 9 bases between the germline ends. CDR1 and CDR2 (germline): MGHRA, YSYEKL.

This CDR3 is CASGLARGEPPYNEQFF. The CDR3 DNA reads TGTGCTAGTGGTTTAGCTCGGGGGGAGCCGCCCTACAATGAGCAGTTCTTC. This rearrangement joins TRBV12-5 to TRBJ2-1, with 7 nucleotides matching TRBD2. The CDR3 extends over 17 amino acids. V gave up 3 bases and J gave up 2 bases; unmatched junction bases: 10. Germline V gene sequence: CDR1 LGHNT, CDR2 FRNRAP.

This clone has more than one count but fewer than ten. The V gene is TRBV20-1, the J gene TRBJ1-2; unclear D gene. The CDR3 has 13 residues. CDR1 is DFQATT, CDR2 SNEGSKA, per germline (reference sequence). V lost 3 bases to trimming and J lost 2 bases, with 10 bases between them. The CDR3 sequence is CSASYSLNYGYTF. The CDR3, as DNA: TGCAGTGCTAGTTACAGCTTGAACTATGGCTACACCTTC.

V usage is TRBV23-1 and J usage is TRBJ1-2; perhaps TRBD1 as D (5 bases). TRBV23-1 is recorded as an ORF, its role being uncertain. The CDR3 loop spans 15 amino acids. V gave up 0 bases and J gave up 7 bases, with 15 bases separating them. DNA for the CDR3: TGCGCCAGCAGTCAATCGCTTCAAGGGGAGGCTGGCTACACCTTC. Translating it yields CASSQSLQGEAGYTF.

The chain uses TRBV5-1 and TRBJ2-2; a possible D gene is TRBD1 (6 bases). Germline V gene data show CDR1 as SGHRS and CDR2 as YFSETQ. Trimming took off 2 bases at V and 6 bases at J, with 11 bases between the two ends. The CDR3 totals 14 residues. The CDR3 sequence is CASSLQGSPGELFF. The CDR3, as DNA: TGCGCCAGCAGCTTACAGGGTTCGCCCGGGGAGCTGTTTTTT. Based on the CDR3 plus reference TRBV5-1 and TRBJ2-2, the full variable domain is KAGVTQTPRYLIKTRGQQVTLSCSPISGHRSVSWYQQTPGQGLQFLFEYFSETQRNKGNFPGRFSGRQFSNSRSEMNVSTLELGDSALYLCASSLQGSPGELFFGEGSRLTVL.